The next 21 T cell receptor beta chains were all read from a single sample in a study of T cell responses to AZD1222 COVID-19 vaccine. The assay was immunoSEQ multiplex PCR, and TCRdb's table has in-frame clones only and misses some. Of 130,000 or so clones in the sample, roughly 93% were seen once. Source: peripheral blood, taken on day 0 of AZD1222 vaccination. All receptors derive from an adult in good health.

J is TRBJ1-2 and V is TRBV29-1; 7 bases fit TRBD1. The CDR3 length is 13 residues. The V segment lost 5 bases and the J segment 0 bases; nucleotides outside the gene matches: 3. Per germline, CDR1 SQVTM and CDR2 ANQGSEA. Written as DNA, the CDR3 is TGCAGCGTTCGGGACAGCTCTAACTATGGCTACACCTTC. It yields the protein CSVRDSSNYGYTF.

This clone was picked up a small number of times. V and J are TRBV11-2 and TRBJ2-3; unclear D gene. V was cut by 0 bases and J by 1 base, with 8 bases left in between. The CDR3 covers 15 residues. CDR1 and CDR2 (germline): SGHAT, FQNNGV. CDR3 sequence reads: CASSLEHPGTDTQYF. The CDR3 DNA reads TGTGCCAGCAGCTTAGAACACCCGGGCACAGATACGCAGTATTTT.

The J gene is TRBJ2-7, the V gene TRBV6-6; tentative D call: TRBD2 (5 bases). V was cut by 2 bases and J by 3 bases, with 11 bases left in between. CDR1 MNHNY and CDR2 SVGAGI come from the germline V gene (reference sequence). This CDR3 region has 14 residues. This chain's CDR3 is CASSYLRGNYEQYF. Written as DNA, the CDR3 is TGTGCCAGCAGTTACCTTCGGGGTAACTACGAGCAGTACTTC.

This clone was counted a single time. The J gene is TRBJ1-5, the V gene TRBV5-8; no clear D. Germline V gene sequence: CDR1 SGHTS, CDR2 YDEGEE. Trimming cost V 2 bases and J 0 bases, with 6 bases left between them. The CDR3 extends over 14 amino acids. The CDR3 DNA reads TGTGCCAGCAGCTTCACCTTTAGCAATCAGCCCCAGCATTTT. Translated, it gives CASSFTFSNQPQHF.

The chain couples TRBV7-2 to TRBJ2-1; D possibly corresponds to TRBD1 (6 bases). V gave up 4 bases and J gave up 1 base, with 14 bases separating them. This CDR3 spans 16 amino acids. The germline CDR1 and CDR2 sequences are SGHTA and FQGNSA. In DNA form, the CDR3 reads TGTGCCAGCAGCTCCCAGGGGACCCTATCCTACAATGAGCAGTTCTTC. Translation: CASSSQGTLSYNEQFF.

CDR3 nucleotides: TGTGCCAGCACACCCGGGACAGGGGGACTCTATGGCTACACCTTC. It encodes CASTPGTGGLYGYTF. This chain links TRBV5-6 with TRBJ1-2, with 11 bases aligning to TRBD1. The V gene's germline CDR1 is SGHDT and CDR2 YYEEEE. This CDR3 spans 15 amino acids. J lost 4 bases, V lost 6 bases, and 8 bases had no gene match. Based on the CDR3 plus reference TRBV5-6 and TRBJ1-2, the full variable domain is DAGVTQSPTHLIKTRGQQVTLRCSPKSGHDTVSWYQQALGQGPQFIFQYYEEEERQRGNFPDRFSGHQFPNYSSELNVNALLLGDSALYLCASTPGTGGLYGYTFGSGTRLTVV.

The chain uses TRBV7-2 and TRBJ1-5; D perhaps matches TRBD1 (5 bases). CDR3 length equals 17 residues. V dropped 3 bases and J dropped 0 bases, with 15 bases sitting between them. Germline CDR1 SGHTA, CDR2 FQGNSA. CDR3 in amino acids: CASSLGEGRHSNQPQHF. Here the CDR3 DNA reads TGTGCCAGCAGCTTGGGGGAAGGGCGGCATAGCAATCAGCCCCAGCATTTT.

The J gene is TRBJ1-2, the V gene TRBV6-1, with D possibly matching TRBD1 (5 bases). Trimming cost V 3 bases and J 4 bases, with 9 bases left between them. Germline-derived CDR1 and CDR2 are MNHNS and SASEGT. The CDR3 is 13 amino acids. The CDR3: CASSDQGTYGYTF. The CDR3 DNA reads TGTGCCAGCAGTGATCAGGGTACCTATGGCTACACCTTC.

The CDR3 region is CSVEKGEQYF. DNA of the CDR3: TGCAGCGTTGAAAAAGGGGAGCAGTACTTC. The chain uses TRBV29-1 and TRBJ2-7, with D unclear. CDR3 size: 10 residues. V gave up 2 bases and J gave up 7 bases, with 6 bases separating them. Germline assignment: CDR1 SQVTM and CDR2 ANQGSEA.

Comments on this clone: This same CDR3 is encoded by further DNA sequences in the sample. The genes are TRBV18 and TRBJ1-2, with D uncertain. Germline CDR1 and CDR2: KGHSH and LQKENI. The V end was cut by 0 bases, the J end by 2 bases, with 4 bases between. The CDR3 spans 13 residues. CDR3 region: CASSPPSNYGYTF. The CDR3 bases are TGTGCCAGCTCACCACCGAGCAACTATGGCTACACCTTC.

This clone is a singleton in its sample. The chain joins TRBV19 to TRBJ2-5; 8 bases align to TRBD2. The germline V gene encodes CDR1 LNHDA and CDR2 SQIVND (reference sequence). The CDR3 consists of 15 residues. The J segment lost 0 bases and the V segment lost 6 bases, leaving 6 bases of the junction unmatched. The CDR3 sequence: CASRDSSGYQETQYF. In nucleotides, the CDR3 is TGTGCCAGTAGGGACTCTAGCGGGTACCAAGAGACCCAGTACTTC.

The genes are TRBV7-9 and TRBJ2-4; weak D call: TRBD2 (6 bases). The CDR3 consists of 14 residues. V was cut by 5 bases and J by 6 bases, with 14 bases left in between. Germline values: CDR1 SEHNR, CDR2 FQNEAQ (reference sequence). The CDR3 DNA reads as TGTGCCAGCAGCGGGACTCGCGAGGGAAACATTCAGTACTTC. It codes for CASSGTREGNIQYF.

This chain joins TRBV11-2 and TRBJ2-2, with 8 bases identical to TRBD1. This CDR3 is built from 15 residues. V lost 4 bases, J lost 6 bases, and 7 bases stayed unmatched. Germline V lookup: CDR1 SGHAT, CDR2 FQNNGV. The CDR3, as DNA: TGTGCCAGCAGCTCCAGGGGGCAGATCGCCGGGGAGCTGTTTTTT. Translating gives CASSSRGQIAGELFF.

V is TRBV2 and J is TRBJ1-1; no definite D call. Germline V CDR1 and CDR2: SNHLY, FYNNEI. V lost 4 bases to trimming and J lost 3 bases, with 9 bases between them. This CDR3 contains 13 residues. The CDR3: CASSAGIDTEAFF. DNA for the CDR3: TGTGCCAGCAGTGCCGGGATCGACACTGAAGCTTTCTTT.

The rearrangement joins TRBV9 to TRBJ1-1; TRBD1 matches 7 bases. Germline trimming cut 4 bases from V and 9 bases from J; bases unmatched to any gene: 9. The CDR3 runs to 13 residues. Germline values: CDR1 SGDLS, CDR2 YYNGEE. This CDR3 is CASSPGGGGKAFF. In DNA, the CDR3 is TGTGCCAGCAGCCCAGGAGGGGGCGGAAAAGCTTTCTTT. The variable domain in full, with the rest retrieved from reference TRBV9 and TRBJ1-1, is DSGVTQTPKHLITATGQRVTLRCSPRSGDLSVYWYQQSLDQGLQFLIQYYNGEERAKGNILERFSAQQFPDLHSELNLSSLELGDSALYFCASSPGGGGKAFFGQGTRLTVV.

A remark on this clone: Other DNA sequences in this sample translate to the same CDR3. J is TRBJ1-1 and V is TRBV28, with D unresolved. Trimming cost V 2 bases and J 1 base, with 5 bases left between them. The CDR3 runs 13 residues. Per the germline V gene, CDR1 is MDHEN and CDR2 is SYDVKM. CDR3: CASSLGRNTEAFF. CDR3 DNA sequence: TGTGCCAGCAGTTTAGGGAGGAACACTGAAGCTTTCTTT.

The count of this clone is one. The chain combines TRBV20-1 with TRBJ2-5; TRBD1 aligns across 9 bases. Unmatched junction bases numbered 15, after V lost 3 bases and J lost 7 bases. Germline V gene lookup returns CDR1 DFQATT and CDR2 SNEGSKA (reference sequence). The CDR3 is 16 amino acids. The CDR3 sequence: CSASGGTGKTKGTQYF. The CDR3 region has the DNA TGCAGTGCTAGTGGGGGGACAGGGAAAACCAAGGGGACCCAGTACTTC.

V usage is TRBV19 and J usage is TRBJ2-5; D call uncertain. V dropped 6 bases and J dropped 5 bases, with 19 bases sitting between them. Germline V gives CDR1 LNHDA, CDR2 SQIVND (reference sequence). The CDR3 loop spans 15 amino acids. DNA of the CDR3: TGTGCCAGTAGAGACGGGTCCGCGAATTATGAGACCCAGTACTTC. This gives the protein CASRDGSANYETQYF.

V is TRBV12-3 or TRBV12-4 and J is TRBJ1-2; no definite D call. This CDR3 spans 13 amino acids. V lost 8 bases and J 8 bases, leaving 18 bases between the germline ends. The CDR3: CASYEQSSWGYTF. CDR3 nucleotides: TGTGCCAGCTACGAACAGTCCTCATGGGGCTACACCTTC.

CDR3 in amino acids: CASSPSQQAMNTEAFF. CDR3 nucleotides: TGTGCCAGCTCACCATCTCAGCAAGCCATGAACACTGAAGCTTTCTTT. The V call is TRBV18, the J call TRBJ1-1; D not certain. Germline V lookup: CDR1 KGHSH, CDR2 LQKENI. The V end lost 2 bases, the J end lost 0 bases, and 13 bases lay between the germline ends. This CDR3 is built from 16 residues.

There are a few counts of this clone. The V and J genes are TRBV6-7 and TRBJ2-2, with TRBD2 matching over 12 bases. TRBV6-7 is an open reading frame whose function is uncertain. V lost 2 bases and J lost 7; bases outside the gene matches: 2. The CDR3 runs to 15 residues. The CDR3 reads CASSYTSGRIGELFF. The CDR3 region has the DNA TGTGCCAGCAGTTACACTAGCGGGAGGATCGGGGAGCTGTTTTTT.